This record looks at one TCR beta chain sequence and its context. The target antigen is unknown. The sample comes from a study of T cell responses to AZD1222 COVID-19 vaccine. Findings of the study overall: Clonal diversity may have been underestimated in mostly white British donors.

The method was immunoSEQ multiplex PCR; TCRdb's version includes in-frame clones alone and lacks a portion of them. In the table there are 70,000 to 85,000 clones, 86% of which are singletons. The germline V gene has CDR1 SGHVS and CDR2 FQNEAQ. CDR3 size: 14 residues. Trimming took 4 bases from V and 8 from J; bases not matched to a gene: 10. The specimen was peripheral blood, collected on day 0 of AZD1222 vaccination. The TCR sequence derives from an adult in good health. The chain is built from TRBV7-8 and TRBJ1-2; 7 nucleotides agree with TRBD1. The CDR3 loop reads CASSSNRGGKGYTF. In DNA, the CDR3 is TGTGCCAGCAGCTCTAACAGGGGCGGTAAGGGCTACACCTTC.